The rows below give T cell receptor beta chains drawn from one sample of a study of memory CD4+ T cells and cytomegalovirus serostatus. The data were produced by immunoSEQ multiplex PCR, yet TCRdb's version contains in-frame clones alone and is incomplete. This table holds 45,000 to 55,000 clones, around 77% found once. The source material was memory CD4+ T cells from blood. These receptors were obtained from an adult in good health and CMV-seronegative. CDR3s leave out the opening cysteine and the closing phenylalanine or tryptophan.

V: TRBV20-1
length: 9
CDR3: SARGLGEQF

V: TRBV6-6
length: 11
CDR3: ASRPGGSYEQY

V: TRBV30
length: 11
CDR3: AWRERRNSPLH

V: TRBV11-3
length: 14
CDR3: ASSLGLAGGQGTQY

V: TRBV19
length: 11
CDR3: ASRADSIYGYT

V: TRBV7-2
length: 11
CDR3: ASRAGSTDTQY

V: TRBV27
length: 11
CDR3: ASSFRDHGKLF

V: TRBV28
length: 12
CDR3: ASITDSSYQPQH

V: TRBV10-3
length: 13
CDR3: AISKSGRALNEQF

V: TRBV28
length: 11
CDR3: ASSLPGQYGYT

V: TRBV5-4
length: 14
CDR3: ASSLGQRWSEETQY

V: TRBV6-5
length: 10
CDR3: ASSGRVTEAF

V: TRBV9
length: 16
CDR3: ASSVNSPGPNVYYGYT

V: TRBV2
length: 13
CDR3: ASSKTGGPNEKLF

V: TRBV18
length: 14
CDR3: ASSETSTGKAGELF

V: TRBV10-2
length: 13
CDR3: ASSETGQGRRGYT

V: TRBV6-1
length: 11
CDR3: ASIEQGGTEAF

V: TRBV7-2
length: 11
CDR3: ASSRGTVYEQY

V: TRBV11-2
length: 12
CDR3: ASSQDRKIAEAF

V: TRBV5-1
length: 16
CDR3: ASSWMGSTGLSSYEQY

V: TRBV2
length: 10
CDR3: ASSDVGNTQY

V: TRBV29-1
length: 10
CDR3: SVEMGVTEAF

V: TRBV4-1
length: 13
CDR3: ASSQDSQWGTEAF

V: TRBV14
length: 14
CDR3: ASSPDRQHLQETQY

V: TRBV2
length: 12
CDR3: ASSEMGIGEKLF

V: TRBV4-3
length: 12
CDR3: ASGRGGDEDTQY

V: TRBV28
length: 17
CDR3: ASSLLGTVLSSYNSPLH

V: TRBV7-3
length: 11
CDR3: ASSLTGGIGYT